This T cell receptor (beta chain) stems from a study of blood T cell repertoires in COVID-19. Background on the study: Acute and convalescent COVID-19 samples came from the United States, Italy and Spain. T cells, B-cell-depleted T cells, or PBMCs supplied cDNA or gDNA.

The V end was cut by 3 bases, the J end by 2 bases, with 10 bases between. The CDR3 runs 14 residues. The V gene's germline CDR1 is LNHDA and CDR2 SQIVND (reference sequence). Study processing details: By means of reference gene primer amplification, nucleated cell counts were estimated. Clones were read by immunoSEQ multiplex PCR, and TCRdb kept only the in-frame ones, dropping some. V, J and clone size are those of that table, while D and trimming were read from the DNA. The sample has around 300,000 clones, more than 80% seen once. The gene calls are TRBV19 and TRBJ1-1; D is undetermined. The TCR sequence derives from a woman aged 40 to 50 with acute or convalescent COVID-19. Material: peripheral blood. The CDR3: CASSIQQFNTEAFF. For the CDR3, the DNA is TGTGCCAGTAGTATCCAACAGTTCAACACTGAAGCTTTCTTT. Looking up the rest from reference TRBV19 and TRBJ1-1 gives the full variable domain: DGGITQSPKYLFRKEGQNVTLSCEQNLNHDAMYWYRQDPGQGLRLIYYSQIVNDFQKGDIAEGYSVSREKKESFPLTVTSAQKNPTAFYLCASSIQQFNTEAFFGQGTRLTVV.